A single sample gave rise to the 25 T cell receptor beta chains below, sequenced in a study of CD8 T cells in Susac syndrome. RNA was extracted with the RNeasy kit, and a quantity of 0.5 to 1 ug was reverse transcribed using random hexamers. One entry per CDR3 protein results from TCRdb running MiXCR on the immunoSEQ multiplex PCR reads. The sample comprises about 140,000 distinct CDR3 sequences, more than 85% of which are singletons, and roughly 0.14% rests with the top ten. Sequencing was carried out using CD4+ T cells from PBMCs. The origin of the receptors is a human donor with Susac syndrome.

This chain connects TRBV12-3 or TRBV12-4 to TRBJ2-1; possibly TRBD2 for D (6 bases). The CDR3 sequence is 15 residues long. The germline V and J ends were trimmed by 2 bases and 1 base, with 9 bases remaining between them. DNA for the CDR3: TGTGCCAGCAGTTTACAGCGGGCATCCTACAATGAGCAGTTCTTC. It translates to CASSLQRASYNEQFF.

The chain is built from TRBV9 and TRBJ2-5, with TRBD1 as a possible D gene (5 bases). The germline V and J ends were trimmed by 4 bases and 5 bases, with 12 bases remaining between them. Germline values: CDR1 SGDLS, CDR2 YYNGEE. The CDR3 spans 13 residues. The CDR3 loop is CASSLTQAETQYF. CDR3 coding DNA: TGTGCCAGCAGCCTAACACAGGCTGAGACCCAGTACTTC. Full variable domain (remainder filled in from reference TRBV9 and TRBJ2-5): DSGVTQTPKHLITATGQRVTLRCSPRSGDLSVYWYQQSLDQGLQFLIQYYNGEERAKGNILERFSAQQFPDLHSELNLSSLELGDSALYFCASSLTQAETQYFGPGTRLLVL.

V usage is TRBV20-1 and J usage is TRBJ1-6; D not resolved. V lost 1 base and J lost 6, with 25 bases in between. This CDR3 region has 19 residues. Per germline, CDR1 DFQATT and CDR2 SNEGSKA (reference sequence). The CDR3 is CSARGVGQALRSGNSPLHF. The CDR3 DNA reads TGCAGTGCTAGAGGGGTAGGGCAGGCATTAAGGTCTGGTAATTCACCCCTCCACTTT.

Note on this clonotype: Sequence at one end of the junction differs from germline and may be a read error. This sequence joins TRBV25-1 and TRBJ1-1; D gene uncertain. The CDR3 totals 11 residues. From germline, CDR1 is MGHDK and CDR2 SYGVNS. CDR3 region: CASSEEGRLVF. CDR3 bases: TGTGCCAGCAGTGAGGAAGGCCGGCTTGTCTTT.

The chain uses TRBV2 and TRBJ2-1; D is undetermined. From germline, CDR1 is SNHLY and CDR2 FYNNEI. Trimming stripped 4 bases from V and 3 bases from J, with 10 bases between. The CDR3 covers 14 residues. The CDR3 region is CASSGQASYNEQFF. The CDR3 DNA sequence: TGTGCCAGCAGTGGTCAGGCAAGCTACAATGAGCAGTTCTTC.

This clonotype was recorded only once. The V call is TRBV30, the J call TRBJ1-2, with D perhaps matching TRBD1 (5 bases). Germline V gives CDR1 GTSNPN, CDR2 SVGIG (reference sequence). The CDR3 is 13 amino acids. V was cut by 2 bases and J by 6 bases, with 13 bases left in between. CDR3 amino acids: CAWSPRGWNGYTF. The CDR3 bases are TGTGCCTGGAGTCCCCGGGGGTGGAATGGCTACACCTTC.

V usage is TRBV20-1 and J usage is TRBJ1-1, with 8 bases identical to TRBD1. After removal of 6 bases from V and 6 bases from J, the junction contained 9 bases not matched to a gene. The germline gives CDR1 DFQATT, CDR2 SNEGSKA (reference sequence). The CDR3 is made up of 13 amino acids. The CDR3 region has the DNA TGCAGTGCCTCTAGGACAGGGAGGTCTGAAGCTTTCTTT. It yields the protein CSASRTGRSEAFF.

DNA for the CDR3: TGCGCCAGCAGCCCGACCAAGGGCTATGGCTACACCTTC. Protein sequence: CASSPTKGYGYTF. The chain links TRBV5-1 to TRBJ1-2; D unclear. Germline-derived CDR1 and CDR2 are SGHRS and YFSETQ. The ends were cut back, 4 bases at V and 4 bases at J, with 11 bases in the middle. CDR3 size: 13 residues. Complete variable domain (other parts from reference TRBV5-1 and TRBJ1-2): KAGVTQTPRYLIKTRGQQVTLSCSPISGHRSVSWYQQTPGQGLQFLFEYFSETQRNKGNFPGRFSGRQFSNSRSEMNVSTLELGDSALYLCASSPTKGYGYTFGSGTRLTVV.

The chain is built from TRBV18 and TRBJ1-1; 8 bases fit TRBD1. This CDR3 contains 17 residues. CDR1 and CDR2 from the germline V gene are KGHSH and LQKENI. Trimming removed 1 base from V and 1 base from J; junction bases left unmatched: 8. The CDR3 reads CASSPQVLGQGNTEAFF. The CDR3 DNA reads as TGTGCCAGCTCACCACAAGTGTTAGGACAGGGGAACACTGAAGCTTTCTTT.

The rearrangement uses TRBV30 and TRBJ1-1; D is undetermined. CDR3 length: 12 amino acids. Germline CDR1 GTSNPN, CDR2 SVGIG (reference sequence). V lost 4 bases to trimming and J lost 2 bases, with 8 bases between them. CDR3 coding DNA: TGTGCCTGGAATTTCCGCAACACTGAAGCTTTCTTT. Its translation is CAWNFRNTEAFF.

The rearrangement links TRBV24-1 to TRBJ2-5; 9 bases are a match to TRBD1. The germline V gene encodes CDR1 KGHDR and CDR2 SFDVKD. This CDR3 contains 16 residues. V gave up 3 bases and J gave up 5 bases; unmatched junction bases: 9. The CDR3 nucleotides read TGTGCCACCAGTGATCCGGGACAGGGAGGTTCGGAGACCCAGTACTTC. Translating gives CATSDPGQGGSETQYF.

This chain links TRBV4-1 with TRBJ2-6; 8 nucleotides align to TRBD1. The CDR3 runs to 18 residues. The germline V gene has CDR1 MGHRA and CDR2 YSYEKL. V dropped 8 bases and J dropped 4; count of bases not matched to a gene: 16. The CDR3 nucleotides read TGCGCCAGCGGGGCAGGGGGCTTCTTTTCAACGGGGGCCAACGTCCTGACTTTC. As protein: CASGAGGFFSTGANVLTF.

This clonotype was observed once. The chain combines TRBV2 with TRBJ2-1; the D is unclear. This CDR3 is built from 12 residues. Germline CDR1 and CDR2: SNHLY and FYNNEI. Trimming removed 4 bases from V and 0 bases from J, with 1 base in between. The CDR3: CASSGSYNEQFF. The CDR3 DNA is TGTGCCAGCAGTGGCTCCTACAATGAGCAGTTCTTC.

The gene calls are TRBV20-1 and TRBJ2-1, with 8 positions matching TRBD2. Per germline, CDR1 DFQATT and CDR2 SNEGSKA (reference sequence). CDR3 size: 15 residues. V shed 3 bases, J shed 2 bases, and the junction held 6 bases outside the gene matches. The CDR3 bases are TGCAGTGCTAGTGGAATGGGACTAGCCTACAATGAGCAGTTCTTC. Translation: CSASGMGLAYNEQFF.

CDR3 bases: TGCAGTGCTCTTTCCGGACAGGGTAGGGTTACAGATACGCAGTATTTT. This sequence encodes CSALSGQGRVTDTQYF. The V gene is TRBV20-1, the J gene TRBJ2-3; 8 positions agree with TRBD1. The CDR3 spans 16 residues. From germline, CDR1 is DFQATT and CDR2 SNEGSKA (reference sequence). Unmatched junction bases numbered 13, after V lost 5 bases and J lost 3 bases.

There are a few counts of this clonotype. The genes are TRBV9 and TRBJ1-5; D may be TRBD1 (6 bases). Germline V CDR1 and CDR2: SGDLS, YYNGEE. CDR3 size: 16 residues. V was shortened by 4 bases and J by 1 base, with 15 bases between the two germline ends. CDR3 sequence: CASSPGTGASNQPQHF. In DNA, the CDR3 is TGTGCCAGCAGCCCCGGGACGGGGGCAAGCAATCAGCCCCAGCATTTT.

This clonotype was seen just once. The genes are TRBV9 and TRBJ2-3; D remains ambiguous. Trimming stripped 0 bases from V and 2 bases from J, with 4 bases between. This CDR3 spans 13 amino acids. Per germline, CDR1 SGDLS and CDR2 YYNGEE. For the CDR3, the DNA is TGTGCCAGCAGCGTAGGGAACACAGATACGCAGTATTTT. This codes for CASSVGNTDTQYF.

The chain is built from TRBV5-1 and TRBJ2-2; the D is unclear. V shed 4 bases and J shed 5 bases, with 15 bases lying between them. The germline gives CDR1 SGHRS, CDR2 YFSETQ. The CDR3 totals 15 residues. CDR3 region: CASSLPLPETGELFF. CDR3 DNA sequence: TGCGCCAGCAGCCTTCCCCTTCCCGAGACCGGGGAGCTGTTTTTT.

The chain employs TRBV20-1 and TRBJ2-7, with D unclear. Trimming cost V 6 bases and J 7 bases, with 13 bases left between them. CDR1 and CDR2 (germline): DFQATT, SNEGSKA (reference sequence). The CDR3 totals 11 residues. The CDR3 loop reads CSASRAEEQYF. CDR3 coding DNA: TGCAGTGCCTCCCGGGCAGAGGAGCAGTACTTC.

The J gene is TRBJ2-1, the V gene TRBV12-3 or TRBV12-4; a weak D match, TRBD2 (6 bases). V was cut by 10 bases and J by 9 bases, with 25 bases left in between. The CDR3 spans 15 residues. The CDR3 bases are TGTGCCACCCACTCCGGGACTCCCGGAGTTAGTGAGCAGTTCTTC. It is translated as CATHSGTPGVSEQFF.

The rearrangement uses TRBV3-1 and TRBJ2-1, with TRBD2 matching 8 bases. Germline values: CDR1 LGHDT, CDR2 YNNKEL (reference sequence). This CDR3 region has 13 residues. V was clipped by 3 bases and J by 12 bases; unmatched bases: 7. The CDR3 loop is CASSHLSAGGQFF. The CDR3 DNA reads as TGTGCCAGCAGCCACCTGTCGGCGGGGGGGCAGTTCTTC.

This clonotype was seen only once. The chain carries TRBV12-3 or TRBV12-4 and TRBJ2-1; a possible D gene is TRBD2 (7 bases). This CDR3 contains 15 residues. V shed 7 bases and J shed 6 bases, with 19 bases lying between them. CDR3 residues: CASILWGGAGNEQFF. The CDR3, as DNA: TGTGCCAGCATCCTTTGGGGGGGGGCCGGCAATGAGCAGTTCTTC.

The genes are TRBV4-2 and TRBJ2-1; TRBD2 agrees at 7 bases. CDR1 is LGHNA and CDR2 is YNFKEQ in the germline V gene. The length of the CDR3 is 14 residues. Trimming cost V 4 bases and J 6 bases; bases outside gene matches: 6. The DNA of the CDR3 is TGTGCCAGCAGCCTGTTCACTAGCGTCAATGAGCAGTTCTTC. Its protein is CASSLFTSVNEQFF.

The chain is built from TRBV28 and TRBJ2-3, with a possible D match to TRBD2 (6 bases). The CDR3 covers 13 residues. CDR1 and CDR2 from the germline V gene are MDHEN and SYDVKM. CDR3 in DNA: TGTGCTAGTCTTCGGGGGAGCACAGATACGCAGTATTTT. Translation: CASLRGSTDTQYF.

The gene calls are TRBV20-1 and TRBJ1-5; D ambiguous. The CDR3 consists of 14 residues. Trimming left V 0 bases short and J 7 bases short, with 13 bases between. CDR1 and CDR2 (germline): DFQATT, SNEGSKA (reference sequence). The CDR3 loop is CSAREARLGQPQHF. CDR3 nucleotides: TGCAGTGCTAGAGAGGCCAGGTTAGGCCAGCCCCAGCATTTT.